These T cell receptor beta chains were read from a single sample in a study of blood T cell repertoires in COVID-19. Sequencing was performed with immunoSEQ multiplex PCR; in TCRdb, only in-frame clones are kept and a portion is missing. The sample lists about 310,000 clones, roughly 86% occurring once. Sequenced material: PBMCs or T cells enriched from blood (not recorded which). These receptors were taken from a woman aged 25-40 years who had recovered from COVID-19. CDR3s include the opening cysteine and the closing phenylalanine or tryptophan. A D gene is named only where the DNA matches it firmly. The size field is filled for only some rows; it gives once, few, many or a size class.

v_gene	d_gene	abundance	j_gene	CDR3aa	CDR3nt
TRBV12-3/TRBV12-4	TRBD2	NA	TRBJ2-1	CASILAENNEQFF	TGTGCCAGCATACTAGCGGAAAACAATGAGCAGTTCTTC
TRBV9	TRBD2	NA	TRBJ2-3	CASSPRTSATDTQYF	TGTGCCAGCAGCCCAAGGACTAGCGCTACAGATACGCAGTATTTT
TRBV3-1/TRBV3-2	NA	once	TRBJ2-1	CASSQVVQGHNEQFF	TGTGCCAGCAGCCAAGTCGTCCAGGGCCACAATGAGCAGTTCTTC
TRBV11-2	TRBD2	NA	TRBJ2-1	CASSLGPSGINEQFF	TGTGCCAGCAGCTTAGGTCCTAGCGGGATTAATGAGCAGTTCTTC
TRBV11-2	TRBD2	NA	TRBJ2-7	CASSLARGRVYEQYF	TGTGCCAGCAGCTTAGCCCGCGGGAGGGTTTACGAGCAGTACTTC
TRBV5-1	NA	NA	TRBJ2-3	CASSLSEATDTDTQYF	TGCGCCAGCAGCTTGTCGGAGGCCACCGACACAGATACGCAGTATTTT
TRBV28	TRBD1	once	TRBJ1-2	CASSQGARGYTF	TGTGCCAGCAGTCAGGGGGCGCGCGGCTACACCTTC
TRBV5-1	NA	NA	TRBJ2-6	CASSLSPGGSGANVLTF	TGCGCCAGCAGCCTCAGTCCCGGCGGGTCTGGGGCCAACGTCCTGACTTTC
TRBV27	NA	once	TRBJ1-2	CASSTTANYGYTF	TGTGCCAGCAGTACGACAGCTAACTATGGCTACACCTTC
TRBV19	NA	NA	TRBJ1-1	CASTELTGLLAEAFF	TGTGCCAGTACCGAACTAACAGGGCTCTTAGCTGAAGCTTTCTTT
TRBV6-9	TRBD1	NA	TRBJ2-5	CASSTKDRDFQETQYF	TGTGCCAGCAGTACGAAGGACAGGGACTTCCAAGAGACCCAGTACTTC
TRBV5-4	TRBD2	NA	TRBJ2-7	CASSSPRSGSSYEQYF	TGTGCCAGCAGCTCGCCCCGTAGCGGGAGCTCCTACGAGCAGTACTTC
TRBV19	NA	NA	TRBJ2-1	CASSWQADNEQFF	TGTGCCAGTAGTTGGCAGGCCGACAATGAGCAGTTCTTC
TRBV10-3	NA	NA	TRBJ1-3	CAISDEGNSGNTIYF	TGTGCCATCAGTGATGAGGGCAACTCTGGAAACACCATATATTTT
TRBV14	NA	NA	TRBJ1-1	CASSPRQAKNTEAFF	TGTGCCAGCAGCCCCCGACAGGCCAAGAACACTGAAGCTTTCTTT
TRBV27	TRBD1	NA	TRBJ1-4	CASSTLRQGLEKLFF	TGTGCCAGCAGTACACTACGACAGGGGTTGGAAAAACTGTTTTTT
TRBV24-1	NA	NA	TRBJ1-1	CATTISRGSMNTEAFF	TGTGCCACCACCATCTCGAGGGGGAGCATGAACACTGAAGCTTTCTTT
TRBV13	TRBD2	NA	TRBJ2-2	CASSLAGLAGGTGELFF	TGTGCCAGCAGCTTAGCCGGACTAGCGGGGGGAACCGGGGAGCTGTTTTTT
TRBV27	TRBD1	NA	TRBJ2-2	CASSLWGQGDGELFF	TGTGCCAGCAGTTTGTGGGGACAGGGCGATGGGGAGCTGTTTTTT
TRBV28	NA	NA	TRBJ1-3	CASSLRNRVGSGNTIYF	TGTGCCAGCAGTTTACGAAACAGGGTGGGTTCTGGAAACACCATATATTTT
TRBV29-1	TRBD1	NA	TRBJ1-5	CSVGDRGGQPQHF	TGCAGCGTTGGGGACAGGGGTGGGCAGCCCCAGCATTTT
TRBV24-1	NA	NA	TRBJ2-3	CATSDGPGGTDTQYF	TGTGCCACCAGTGATGGGCCCGGGGGTACAGATACGCAGTATTTT
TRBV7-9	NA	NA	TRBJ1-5	CASSLGPSSAPQHF	TGTGCCAGCAGCTTAGGACCCAGTAGCGCGCCCCAGCATTTT
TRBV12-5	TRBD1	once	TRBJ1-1	CASGKNRGTNTEAFF	TGTGCTAGTGGGAAAAACAGGGGGACGAACACTGAAGCTTTCTTT
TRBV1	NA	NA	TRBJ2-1	CTSSQANPTSGRYEQFF	TGCACCAGCAGCCAAGCGAACCCCACTAGCGGGAGATATGAGCAGTTCTTC
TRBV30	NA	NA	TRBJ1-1	CAWISSGNTEAFF	TGTGCCTGGATTTCCAGCGGGAACACTGAAGCTTTCTTT
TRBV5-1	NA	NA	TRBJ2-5	CASSFPGLKETQYF	TGCGCCAGCAGCTTTCCGGGACTCAAAGAGACCCAGTACTTC
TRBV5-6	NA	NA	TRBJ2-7	CASSLVGTQVVKQYF	TGTGCCAGCAGCTTGGTTGGGACTCAAGTTGTGAAGCAGTACTTC
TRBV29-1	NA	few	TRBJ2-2	CSVKNTGELFF	TGCAGCGTCAAGAACACCGGGGAGCTGTTTTTT
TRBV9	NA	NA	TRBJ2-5	CASSISDQQETQYF	TGTGCCAGCAGTATTAGCGATCAGCAGGAGACCCAGTACTTC
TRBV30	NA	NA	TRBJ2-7	CAWSVEGSAYEQYF	TGTGCCTGGAGTGTAGAGGGCTCGGCCTACGAGCAGTACTTC
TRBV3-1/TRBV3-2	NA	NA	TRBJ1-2	CASTQWLTALPLGYTF	TGTGCCAGCACCCAGTGGTTAACAGCCCTCCCGCTTGGCTACACCTTC